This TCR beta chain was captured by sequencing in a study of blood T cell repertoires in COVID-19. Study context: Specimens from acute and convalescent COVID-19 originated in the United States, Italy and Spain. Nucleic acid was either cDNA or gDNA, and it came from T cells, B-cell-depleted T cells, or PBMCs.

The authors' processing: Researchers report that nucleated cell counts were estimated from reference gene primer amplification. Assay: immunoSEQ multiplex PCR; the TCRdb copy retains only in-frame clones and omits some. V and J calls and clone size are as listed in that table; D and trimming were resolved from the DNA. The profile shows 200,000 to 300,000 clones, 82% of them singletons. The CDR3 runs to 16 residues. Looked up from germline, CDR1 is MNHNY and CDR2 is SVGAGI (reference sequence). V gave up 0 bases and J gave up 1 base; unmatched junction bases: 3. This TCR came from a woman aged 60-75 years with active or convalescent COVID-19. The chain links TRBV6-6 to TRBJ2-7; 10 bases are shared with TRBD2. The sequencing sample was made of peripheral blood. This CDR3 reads CASSYSLAGASYEQYF. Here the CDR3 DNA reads TGTGCCAGCAGTTACTCTCTAGCGGGGGCTTCCTACGAGCAGTACTTC.